Detailed here is one T cell receptor beta chain. Its target is not known. TCRdb passed the 5' RACE reads through MiXCR, listing each CDR3 protein once. The data hold about 120,000 distinct CDR3 sequences, with over 9.5% observed a single time. This sample is part of a study of early T cells in non-severe SARS-CoV-2 infection. The study's findings and limits: Matches to VDJdb favored anti-spike CD8 responses and missed private and CD4 specificities.

The sample in question was whole blood, obtained at baseline. The TCR originated in an adult who was a healthcare worker with PCR-confirmed SARS-CoV-2 infection or an uninfected control (not recorded which).

CDR3 DNA sequence: TGTGCCAGCAGCGGACTAAGCGATGAGCAGTTCTTC. Its translation is CASSGLSDEQFF. The chain carries TRBV5-6 and TRBJ2-1; TRBD2 might be the D (6 bases). There are 12 residues in the CDR3. Trimming pared 4 bases from V and 8 bases from J, leaving 10 bases between. Germline V gene lookup returns CDR1 SGHDT and CDR2 YYEEEE.